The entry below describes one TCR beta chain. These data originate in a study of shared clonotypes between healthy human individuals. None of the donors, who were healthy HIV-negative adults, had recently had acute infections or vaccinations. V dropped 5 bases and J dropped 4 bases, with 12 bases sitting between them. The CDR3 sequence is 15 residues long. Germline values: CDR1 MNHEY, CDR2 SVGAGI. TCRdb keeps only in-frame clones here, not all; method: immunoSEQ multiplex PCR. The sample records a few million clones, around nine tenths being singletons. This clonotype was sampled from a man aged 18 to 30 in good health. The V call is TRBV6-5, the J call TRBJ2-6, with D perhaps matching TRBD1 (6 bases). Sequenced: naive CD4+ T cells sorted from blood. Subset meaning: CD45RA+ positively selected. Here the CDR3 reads CASSVQGSGANVLTF. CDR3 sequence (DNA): TGTGCCAGCAGTGTACAGGGATCCGGGGCCAACGTCCTGACTTTC.